The T cell receptor beta chain under discussion was sequenced for a study of cytomegalovirus exposure and HLA in healthy donors (dated by TCRdb to 2015 to 2018). Describing the broader study: In an earlier analysis of around 540 of the donors, 250 to 350 Gb of sequence data and approximately 120 million unique TCR beta sequences from 150 million to 200 million T cells were reported. Roughly 300 gigabases of sequencing data and approximately 92 million unique TCR sequences made up an early release that covered several hundred HLA-typed donors. Among the roughly 400 genotyped donors, approximately 82% belonged to the genetic ancestry cluster associated with self-reported Caucasian donors. The aim of the study was to test whether cataloging public T cell receptors could identify signatures of past pathogen exposure. The study used immunosequencing to profile the T cell repertoires of around 600 subjects and linked those repertoires to cytomegalovirus serostatus. Besides the first cohort of 550 to 750 subjects, a separate validation cohort made up of over a hundred different subjects was used. To predict cytomegalovirus infection status, the study combined high-throughput TCR immunosequencing, statistical association of individual TCRs with disease status, and machine learning. In a later analysis, previously published TCR beta repertoires from 600 to 850 donors were re-analyzed and high-resolution HLA genotyping was added so that TCR occurrence patterns could be studied. Rather than drawing on any new phenotypic data, the later analysis identified candidate immune exposures from TCR beta sequences and the way those sequences occurred across donors. In an earlier analysis of roughly 540 of the donors, high-throughput TCR beta sequencing was used to judge whether each TCR beta V gene segment behaved as functional or pseudogenic. Donor age, sex, ethnicity and CMV serostatus were compiled alongside the repertoire data. Genome-wide SNP genotypes for about 60% of the roughly 700 donors were used in a later genetic analysis, which treated that subset as a discovery cohort. Every repertoire in the discovery cohort had been generated on one and the same sequencing platform. Both class I and class II loci were covered by HLA typing, at four-digit resolution. The number of typed donors differed by locus: 629-630 for A, B, C, DRB1 and DQB1; 500 to 550 for DQA1; 600 to 610 for DPA1; and around 470 for DPB1. Because of strong linkage in the cohort, roughly five DR-DQ haplotypes were treated as single units for association and clustering. Among about 360 genotyped donors of the cohort, an average of approximately 230,000 unique TCR beta nucleotide sequences were sequenced per donor, roughly 20% of them non-productive.

The library was built by means of the immunoSEQ multiplex PCR assay. A mixture of 60 forward primers for TCR Vbeta segments and 13 reverse primers for TCR Jbeta segments was used in the multiplex PCR. The CDR3 region of rearranged TCR beta genes was amplified from genomic DNA with a multiplex PCR assay. Amplified TCR beta libraries were sequenced as 87-base-pair reads on the Illumina HiSeq System. Per the source publication's procedure: A later analysis counted 75 million to 100 million unique TCR beta chains across the 666 repertoires, and roughly 11 million of these chains were shared by at least two donors. To remove PCR and sequencing errors, raw reads were error-corrected and collapsed into unique sequences using a nearest-neighbor algorithm that merged closely related sequences. Alignment of CDR3 sequences to IMGT reference sequences was used to assign V, D and J gene segments. For a sequence to be retained, a match of at least six nucleotides to both a V gene segment and a J gene segment was required. Rearrangements were called productive when the CDR3 lacked stop codons and stayed in frame with V and J; all others were non-productive. CDR3 was defined by IMGT convention, running from the second conserved V-encoded cysteine to the conserved J-encoded phenylalanine. The earlier analysis of about 530 of the donors excluded any sequence lacking an unambiguous match to a single V gene segment. An earlier analysis of several hundred of the donors called V segments functional above 56.7% productive rearrangements and segregating when the between-donor standard deviation exceeded 5%. To diagnose cytomegalovirus status from the catalog of TCR beta chain sequences, a statistical classification framework was built. V and J gene assignment, in a later analysis, came from comparing TCR nucleotide sequences with IMGT/GENE-DB human TR gene sequences. A later analysis assigned CDR3 sequences and most-parsimonious VDJ recombination scenarios with the TCRdist pipeline. In a later analysis, every TCR beta chain was defined by the combination of its CDR3 amino acid sequence and its V-gene family, and reads without a unique V-gene family were dropped. As a way to deal with suspected cross-contamination and a sequencing artifact, a later analysis dropped approximately 570 nucleotide sequences that were highly shared and had low generation probability. In a later analysis, a clonal expansion index for each public chain was calculated from normalized within-repertoire ranks of inferred template counts. In a later analysis, generation probabilities were computed using a VDJ recombination model fitted to out-of-frame rearrangements, and the results were checked against IGoR. A later analysis scored TCR-TCR, TCR-HLA and TCR-CMV co-occurrence with hypergeometric tests, applying a repertoire-size bias correction to TCR pairs. A later analysis estimated false discovery rates by permuting HLA or CMV assignments 20 times. In a later analysis, co-occurring TCRs were grouped using DBSCAN, with TCRdist sequence similarity added in when clustering inside HLA-allele-positive subsets. Repertoires with fewer than 30,000 or more than 120,000 public chains, plus five repertoires with anomalous nucleotide sharing, were excluded from co-occurrence clustering. This immuneACCESS table, as held by TCRdb, lists in-frame sequences with V and J called but not all clones. Of the missing ones, under half trace to an unresolved V gene in checked studies; the others have no known cause. The DNA was the basis for D and trimming; V, J and clone size are from that table. The sample data list around 150,000 clones, and about 63% of these were observed just once. The ten largest clonotypes hold 2.8% of the sample.

In total, 600 or so healthy bone marrow donors made up the cohort. Cohort members were all nominally healthy when sampled, although unrecorded immune exposures were likely present. The donor was CMV seropositive and was included in the group of 290 or so seropositive cohort members. Every donor gave a peripheral blood sample, and the peripheral blood mononuclear cells from that sample were used for TCR beta sequencing. Genomic DNA extraction from the blood cell samples was performed with the Qiagen DNeasy Blood Extraction Kit. Concerning this clone: The antigen it binds to is not known. No base quality information exists; no much larger clone differs at one position.

The germline V gene provides CDR1 SGHTA and CDR2 FQGNSA. V is cut by 4 bases and J by 5 bases, and the space between the germline ends is 14 bases. There are 14 amino acids in the CDR3, from cysteine to phenylalanine inclusive. Left in the record is the CDR3 DNA by itself, 42 bases read in frame from the first base. What the work shows at the level of the full study, not this receptor alone: The sequencing pipeline was judged likely to have produced a cluster of highly shared sequence variants as a technical artifact. Most TCR sequences were observed very rarely across donors, whereas some public TCRs were present in many individuals. A further reported finding was that TCR beta sequences accurately predicted the HLA-A and HLA-B alleles for most subjects in the first cohort. Over 15 rarely observed V segments, including chromosome 9 orphons, were excluded from the earlier analysis of some 590 of the donors because counts were too low. For the cohort, immune exposure information was limited to CMV serostatus. This cohort had only TCR beta chains sequenced, and the lack of alpha or paired-chain data limited which features could be detected. In a later genetic analysis, fewer N-insertions in productive TCRs were reported among donors in an Asian-associated ancestry cluster than the roughly 640-donor mean. Linkage disequilibrium might explain the correlated functional status among segregating V segments, but an unknown experimental factor could not be ruled out. In both the original and validation cohorts, the classifier was reported to diagnose cytomegalovirus status with high specificity and sensitivity. It was suggested by the authors that the approach could potentially be generalized to other disease states and immunological phenotypes. A later analysis associated about 16,000 TCR beta sequences with specific HLA alleles at a false discovery rate of 0.05. In an earlier analysis of under 600 of the donors, most TCR beta V segments were observed in productive rearrangements about 87% or about 30% of the time, broadly matching IMGT annotations. In the study, some 160 TCR beta chains were listed as associated with cytomegalovirus. In a later analysis, HLA-associated TCR beta chains showed more clonal expansion and lower generation probabilities than non-associated chains that were equally common. An association between a missense DCLRE1C variant and V-gene and J-gene trimming of TCR beta chains was found in a later genetic analysis and replicated in an independent cohort. When HLA alleles, especially DR and DQ, strongly co-occurred, TCR associations were difficult to assign to individual alleles. In a later analysis, the rate of TCR association differed among HLA loci, with DRB1 alleles having the most associated TCRs and HLA-C alleles having the fewest. A later analysis found that most CMV-associated TCR beta chains appeared HLA-restricted, with HLA associations seemingly driven largely by CMV exposure. Because the 87-base-pair reads could not distinguish some IMGT-functional V segments, including TRBV6-2 and TRBV6-3, those segments were excluded. HLA typing was unavailable for some donors at each locus, so association tests used only the typed subset. A later analysis reported that several top co-occurrence clusters appeared linked to parvovirus B19, influenza, CMV and Epstein-Barr virus. In vitro tests confirmed that three of the cytomegalovirus-associated TCR beta chains recognize cytomegalovirus antigens. Presence/absence analyses assumed roughly uniform sequencing depth across donors, an assumption that may not hold.

This TCR derives from a woman in her forties in good health and CMV-seropositive. The specimen sequenced was PBMCs. This sequence uses TRBV7-2 and TRBJ2-5, and the D gene may be TRBD1, 5 bases matching. The DNA reads as follows: TGTGCCAGCAGCTACCCGCAGGGCAAGGAGACCCAGTACTTC. The encoded protein is CASSYPQGKETQYF.